The 18 T cell receptor beta chains presented below share a single source sample, sequenced in a study of blood T cell repertoires in COVID-19. Assay: immunoSEQ multiplex PCR; the TCRdb copy retains only in-frame clones and omits some. The sample contains around 130,000 clones, about four fifths of which appear only once. The sample taken for sequencing was peripheral blood. The source is a woman between 55 and 75 years old with acute or convalescent COVID-19.

The V gene is TRBV2, the J gene TRBJ1-2; perhaps TRBD1 as D (5 bases). The CDR3 runs to 13 residues. V was cut by 4 bases and J by 6 bases, with 12 bases left in between. In germline, CDR1 is SNHLY, CDR2 FYNNEI. CDR3 residues: CASSVEEGDGYTF. The CDR3 DNA sequence: TGTGCCAGCAGTGTGGAAGAAGGGGATGGCTACACCTTC.

The chain is built from TRBV30 and TRBJ2-3; weak D call: TRBD1 (7 bases). CDR1 and CDR2 from the germline V gene are GTSNPN and SVGIG (reference sequence). Trimming shortened V by 3 bases and J by 2 bases, and 15 bases separated the two germline ends. CDR3 size: 15 residues. The CDR3 DNA sequence: TGTGCCTGGAGGCGGAGGGGGCGAGCCACAGATACGCAGTATTTT. The encoded protein is CAWRRRGRATDTQYF.

The chain couples TRBV3-1 (or the pseudogene TRBV3-2) to TRBJ2-1; 7 nucleotides agree with TRBD2. Germline lookup yields CDR1 LGHDT and CDR2 YNNKEL (reference sequence). V lost 4 bases, J lost 1 base, and 4 bases stayed unmatched. The CDR3 consists of 15 residues. The chain's CDR3 is CASSPTGGSYNEQFF. The CDR3, as DNA: TGTGCCAGCAGCCCAACCGGGGGGTCCTACAATGAGCAGTTCTTC.

This clone was seen only a few times. The rearrangement uses TRBV12-5 and TRBJ2-7; D call uncertain. The CDR3 is 12 amino acids. The V and J ends lost 1 base and 6 bases respectively, with 7 bases between them. CDR1 LGHNT and CDR2 FRNRAP come from the germline V gene. In DNA, the CDR3 is TGTGCTAGTGGTTTGGCAGGTCGCGAGCAGTACTTC. Encoded protein: CASGLAGREQYF.

As concerns this clone: Different DNA sequences within this sample yield the same CDR3. This sequence joins TRBV10-3 and TRBJ1-5; no definite D call. The V gene's germline CDR1 is ENHRY and CDR2 SYGVKD. CDR3 size: 13 residues. The germline V and J ends were trimmed by 8 bases and 4 bases, with 12 bases remaining between them. The CDR3, as DNA: TGTGCCATCTCTGCGGAAGAAAATCAGCCCCAGCATTTT. Its protein product is CAISAEENQPQHF.

The V and J genes are TRBV14 and TRBJ1-1, with 8 bases matching TRBD1. The germline CDR1 and CDR2 sequences are SGHDN and FVKESK. With 4 bases clipped from V and 5 bases from J, the junction kept 6 bases outside the gene matches. The CDR3 is 14 residues long. CDR3 sequence (DNA): TGTGCCAGCAGCCGGACAGGGTTGGGGACTGAAGCTTTCTTT. Encoded protein: CASSRTGLGTEAFF.

This rearrangement joins TRBV4-1 to TRBJ2-1; 8 nucleotides align to TRBD2. Germline assignment: CDR1 MGHRA and CDR2 YSYEKL. With V trimmed by 2 bases and J by 0 bases, 9 bases remained unmatched. CDR3 length: 18 residues. CDR3 in DNA: TGCGCCAGCAGCCAAACACTCGGGGGGGTTAGCTCCTACAATGAGCAGTTCTTC. Residues: CASSQTLGGVSSYNEQFF.

V usage is TRBV12-3 or TRBV12-4 and J usage is TRBJ1-2, with D possibly being TRBD1 (5 bases). V lost 7 bases and J 6 bases, leaving 15 bases between the germline ends. The CDR3 is made up of 13 amino acids. The CDR3 region has the DNA TGTGCCAGCACCAGTCAGGGTGTTAATGGCTACACCTTC. Amino acids: CASTSQGVNGYTF.

V gene TRBV30 combines with J gene TRBJ2-2, with D perhaps matching TRBD2 (5 bases). Trimming pared 2 bases from V and 7 bases from J, leaving 17 bases between. The CDR3 loop spans 15 amino acids. In germline, CDR1 is GTSNPN, CDR2 SVGIG (reference sequence). The CDR3 loop reads CAWSRKGLAGGELFF. CDR3 bases: TGTGCCTGGAGTCGTAAAGGGCTAGCAGGCGGGGAGCTGTTTTTT. The whole variable domain, remainder taken from reference TRBV30 and TRBJ2-2, is SQTIHQWPATLVQPVGSPLSLECTVEGTSNPNLYWYRQAAGRGLQLLFYSVGIGQISSEVPQNLSASRPQDRQFILSSKKLLLSDSGFYLCAWSRKGLAGGELFFGEGSRLTVL.

Here the CDR3 DNA reads TGTGCCAGCAGCCGCAGGGTTCAAAGCTCCTATAATTCACCCCTCCACTTT. As protein: CASSRRVQSSYNSPLHF. The genes are TRBV3-1 (or the pseudogene TRBV3-2) and TRBJ1-6; tentative D call: TRBD1 (5 bases). Germline V gene lookup returns CDR1 LGHDT and CDR2 YNNKEL (reference sequence). The length of the CDR3 is 17 residues. V lost 4 bases, J lost 0 bases, and 13 bases lay in between.

The genes are TRBV5-1 and TRBJ1-2; no clear D. V was clipped by 4 bases and J by 2 bases, with 15 bases between them. The CDR3 contains 15 residues. Germline CDR1 and CDR2: SGHRS and YFSETQ. This CDR3 is CASSTTNRMNYGYTF. The CDR3 DNA follows: TGCGCCAGCAGCACCACCAATAGAATGAACTATGGCTACACCTTC. The complete variable domain, with remaining parts taken from reference TRBV5-1 and TRBJ1-2, reads KAGVTQTPRYLIKTRGQQVTLSCSPISGHRSVSWYQQTPGQGLQFLFEYFSETQRNKGNFPGRFSGRQFSNSRSEMNVSTLELGDSALYLCASSTTNRMNYGYTFGSGTRLTVV.

The V gene is TRBV2, the J gene TRBJ1-6, with D tentatively TRBD1 (6 bases). The CDR3 is 16 amino acids. Germline V gives CDR1 SNHLY, CDR2 FYNNEI. The ends were cut back, 6 bases at V and 14 bases at J, with 26 bases in the middle. DNA of the CDR3: TGTGCCAGCAGCTTCACAACTAGGGACACCATATGGGCCCTCCACTTT. This codes for CASSFTTRDTIWALHF.

The chain uses TRBV11-2 and TRBJ1-1; maybe TRBD1 (6 bases). Trimming stripped 5 bases from V and 1 base from J, with 8 bases between. The CDR3 runs 13 residues. Germline lookup yields CDR1 SGHAT and CDR2 FQNNGV. The CDR3 DNA reads as TGTGCCAGCAGCCAGACAGGGAACACTGAAGCTTTCTTT. This codes for CASSQTGNTEAFF.

This clone has more than one count but fewer than ten. The chain carries TRBV5-1 and TRBJ2-5, with a weak D call TRBD1 (6 bases). Between the trimmed V and J ends, which lost 4 bases and 0 bases, there was a span of 10 bases. Looked up from germline, CDR1 is SGHRS and CDR2 is YFSETQ. CDR3 length: 14 amino acids. The CDR3 nucleotides are TGCGCCAGCAGCCCCGGACAGTACCAAGAGACCCAGTACTTC. Its translation: CASSPGQYQETQYF.

This clone was seen only a few times. The CDR3 reads CASSPTGIRNQPQHF. The CDR3 DNA follows: TGTGCCAGCTCACCTACAGGGATTCGGAATCAGCCCCAGCATTTT. The chain couples TRBV18 to TRBJ1-5, with D perhaps matching TRBD1 (6 bases). In germline, CDR1 is KGHSH, CDR2 LQKENI. This CDR3 is built from 15 residues. Trimming cost V 3 bases and J 4 bases, with 13 bases left between them.

The J gene is TRBJ2-3, the V gene TRBV3-1 (or the pseudogene TRBV3-2); D remains unclear. The V gene lost 4 bases and the J gene lost 1 base, with 12 bases spanning the gap. The CDR3 extends over 15 amino acids. Germline lookup yields CDR1 LGHDT and CDR2 YNNKEL (reference sequence). The CDR3 DNA is TGTGCCAGCAGCCTTGCTTCGGTACGCACAGATACGCAGTATTTT. This codes for CASSLASVRTDTQYF.

The sample holds a few counts of this clone. The chain carries TRBV6-5 and TRBJ1-4; TRBD1 is a possible D gene (5 bases). Germline CDR1 and CDR2: MNHEY and SVGAGI. This CDR3 has 13 amino acids. Trimming cost V 11 bases and J 8 bases, with 18 bases left between them. CDR3 in DNA: TGTGCCTCAAAGGGCACGGGGGTCGAAAAACTGTTTTTT. Amino acid sequence: CASKGTGVEKLFF.

CDR3 nucleotide sequence: TGTGCCAGCAGCTTAGAGGACAGGGGTACACCCCTCCACTTT. This sequence encodes CASSLEDRGTPLHF. This chain joins TRBV7-9 and TRBJ1-6, with TRBD1 matching over 9 bases. This CDR3 region has 14 residues. CDR1 is SEHNR, CDR2 FQNEAQ, per germline (reference sequence). V lost 1 base, J lost 11 bases, and 3 bases stayed unmatched.